This is a list of T cell receptor beta chains from one sample in a study of shared clonotypes between healthy human individuals. The assay was immunoSEQ multiplex PCR, and TCRdb's table has in-frame clones only and misses some. The table records about 2.1 million clones, around 93% of them present only once. Sequencing input: naive CD8+ T cells from PBMCs. The receptors stem from a man between 18 and 35 years old in good health. Some clones in this sample may be carry-over from other donors' samples. The CDR3 runs from the conserved cysteine through the conserved F or W. A D gene is named only where the DNA matches it firmly. A clone size is listed for some rows: how often the clone was seen (once, few, many), or a class if it is expanded.

j_gene,d_gene,v_gene,abundance,len,CDR3nt,CDR3aa
TRBJ2-7,TRBD1,TRBV6-1,.,15,TGTGCCAGCAGGGAATTCCGGGACAGGGGGTTTGAGCAGTACTTC,CASREFRDRGFEQYF
TRBJ2-3,TRBD2,TRBV2,.,16,TGTGCCAGCAGTCACGGACTAGCGGGGCTCACAGATACGCAGTATTTT,CASSHGLAGLTDTQYF
TRBJ2-7,TRBD1,TRBV27,.,17,TGTGCCAGCAGTTATTCGACAGGGGGCGCGGCTTACAGCGAGCAGTACTTC,CASSYSTGGAAYSEQYF
TRBJ2-1,TRBD2,TRBV7-3,.,15,TGTGCCAGCAGCTCCCCCAGCGGGAGCACCAATGAGCAGTTCTTC,CASSSPSGSTNEQFF
TRBJ2-3,TRBD2,TRBV14,.,17,TGTGCCAGCAGCTCCCGGGACCCAAATCCGGGAGGGGATACGCAGTATTTT,CASSSRDPNPGGDTQYF
TRBJ2-7,TRBD2,TRBV9,once,16,TGTGCCAGCAGCGTAGGGAGCGGGAGGTCGTCCGGCGAGCAGTACTTC,CASSVGSGRSSGEQYF
TRBJ2-2,.,TRBV2,.,16,TGTGCCAGCAGTGGTCTGGCAGGGACGAACACCGGGGAGCTGTTTTTT,CASSGLAGTNTGELFF
TRBJ1-2,.,TRBV7-8,.,16,TGTGCCAGCAGCTTAGCTTCGCCCAGGGTAAACTATGGCTACACCTTC,CASSLASPRVNYGYTF
TRBJ2-1,.,TRBV6-6,.,12,TGTGCCAGCGGCCCAGGGCATGGTGAGCAGTTCTTC,CASGPGHGEQFF
TRBJ2-1,.,TRBV5-1,.,18,TGCGCCAGCAGCTTCGGTCTATCCGCGACTCCCTCCTACAATGAGCAGTTCTTC,CASSFGLSATPSYNEQFF
TRBJ1-1,.,TRBV29-1,.,12,TGCAGCGCCCCCGGGGGGGACGCTGAAGCTTTCTTT,CSAPGGDAEAFF
TRBJ2-1,TRBD2,TRBV4-1,.,15,TGCGCCAGCAGCCAAGACGGGGGGGGCTACAATGAGCAGTTCTTC,CASSQDGGGYNEQFF
TRBJ1-2,.,TRBV5-6,.,14,TGTGCCAGCAGCTTGGGCAGGGAGGGCTATGGCTACACCTTC,CASSLGREGYGYTF
TRBJ2-1,.,TRBV27,once,17,TGTGCCAGCAGTTGGACGAGGGGGGAAGGGTCCTACAATGAGCAGTTCTTC,CASSWTRGEGSYNEQFF
TRBJ2-4,.,TRBV7-3,.,14,TGTGCCAGCAGCCGAGAAGTACCCGTGAACATTCAGTACTTC,CASSREVPVNIQYF
TRBJ2-1,TRBD2,TRBV7-9,.,14,TGTGCCAGCAGCGCTAGCGGGAGCTACAATGAGCAGTTCTTC,CASSASGSYNEQFF
TRBJ2-5,.,TRBV7-6,few,15,TGTGCCAGCAGCCCGAGGCCTCCCATTGGGGAGACCCAGTACTTC,CASSPRPPIGETQYF
TRBJ2-3,TRBD2,TRBV11-2,.,16,TGTGCCAGCAGCTTGAGCGGGAGGGCCTGGACAGATACGCAGTATTTT,CASSLSGRAWTDTQYF
TRBJ2-5,TRBD1,TRBV5-5,.,17,TGTGCCAGCAGCGAACGACCGGGACAGGCTTCCCAAGAGACCCAGTACTTC,CASSERPGQASQETQYF
TRBJ2-3,.,TRBV10-1,.,13,TGCGCCAGCAGTGAGGGGATCACAGATACGCAGTATTTT,CASSEGITDTQYF
TRBJ1-1,TRBD1,TRBV7-9,.,15,TGTGCCAGCAGCTTAGCCCAGGGGGGGGACACTGAAGCTTTCTTT,CASSLAQGGDTEAFF
TRBJ2-7,.,TRBV6-1,once,13,TGTGCCAGCAGTACTCCGACACGGGACGAGCAGTACTTC,CASSTPTRDEQYF
TRBJ2-7,.,TRBV30,.,11,TGTGCCTGGAGTTCTTCCTACGAGCAGTACTTC,CAWSSSYEQYF
TRBJ2-5,.,TRBV6-5,.,16,TGTGCCAGCAGTTACTGGGGGCAGGGGGGGCCTGAGACCCAGTACTTC,CASSYWGQGGPETQYF
TRBJ2-3,.,TRBV4-1,once,14,TGCGCCAGCAGCCAAGATAGCCAGGCAGATACGCAGTATTTT,CASSQDSQADTQYF
TRBJ1-5,TRBD1,TRBV27,.,15,TGTGCCAGCAGTTTTATAGGGGGCGAAGGTCAGCCCCAGCATTTT,CASSFIGGEGQPQHF
TRBJ1-1,.,TRBV19,.,13,TGTGCCAGTAGTTCAAGGGGTCGTGACGAGGCTTTCTTT,CASSSRGRDEAFF
TRBJ2-7,TRBD1,TRBV27,.,14,TGTGCCAGCAGGGGACAGGGGCTTTCCTACGAGCAGTACTTC,CASRGQGLSYEQYF
TRBJ2-2,.,TRBV10-3,.,15,TGTGCCATCACAGGGACCTCCGAGGGTCCCGGGGAGCTGTTTTTT,CAITGTSEGPGELFF
TRBJ2-1,TRBD1,TRBV27,.,15,TGTGCCAGCAGTTGGACAGGGTCTCCCTACAATGAGCAGTTCTTC,CASSWTGSPYNEQFF
TRBJ2-2,.,TRBV28,once,15,TGTGCCAGCAGCCCAGCGGTGCCGAACACCGGGGAGCTGTTTTTT,CASSPAVPNTGELFF
TRBJ1-2,TRBD1,TRBV5-1,few,15,TGCGCCAGCAGCGCAGCCGGGACAGAGTTCTATGGCTACACCTTC,CASSAAGTEFYGYTF
TRBJ1-1,TRBD1,TRBV28,.,14,TGTGCCAGCAGTTTTCAGGGGGCGAACACTGAAGCTTTCTTT,CASSFQGANTEAFF
TRBJ2-1,TRBD2,TRBV7-2,.,15,TGTGCCAGCAGTTTGAGCGGGAGCTCCTACAATGAGCAGTTCTTC,CASSLSGSSYNEQFF
TRBJ2-7,TRBD2,TRBV28,.,15,TGTGCCAGCAGCTCCCCGACTAGCGGGAGAGACGAGCAGTACTTC,CASSSPTSGRDEQYF